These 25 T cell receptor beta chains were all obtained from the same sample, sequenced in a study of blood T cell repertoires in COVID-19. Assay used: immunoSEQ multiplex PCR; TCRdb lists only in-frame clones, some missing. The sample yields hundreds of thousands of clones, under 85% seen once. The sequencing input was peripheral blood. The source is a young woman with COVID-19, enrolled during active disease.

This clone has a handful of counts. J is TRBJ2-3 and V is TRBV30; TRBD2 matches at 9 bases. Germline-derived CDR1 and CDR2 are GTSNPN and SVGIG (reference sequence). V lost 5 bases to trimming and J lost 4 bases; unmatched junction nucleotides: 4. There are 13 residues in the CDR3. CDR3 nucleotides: TGTGCCTGGGGACAGCGGGAGGCAGATACGCAGTATTTT. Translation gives CAWGQREADTQYF.

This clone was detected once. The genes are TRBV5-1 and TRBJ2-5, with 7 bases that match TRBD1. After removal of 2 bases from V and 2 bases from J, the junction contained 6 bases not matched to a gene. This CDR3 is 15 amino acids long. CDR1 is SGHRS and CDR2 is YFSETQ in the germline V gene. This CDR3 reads CASSLLGTVQETQYF. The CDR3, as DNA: TGCGCCAGCAGCTTACTAGGGACAGTTCAAGAGACCCAGTACTTC.

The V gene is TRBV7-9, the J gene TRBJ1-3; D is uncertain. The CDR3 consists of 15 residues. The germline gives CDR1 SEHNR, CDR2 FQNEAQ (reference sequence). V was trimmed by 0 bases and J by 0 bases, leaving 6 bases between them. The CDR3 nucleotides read TGTGCCAGCAGCTTAGCGAGTTCCTCTGGAAACACCATATATTTT. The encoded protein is CASSLASSSGNTIYF.

The CDR3 DNA reads TGTGCCAGCAGCTTACCTAAGGGACAGGGAATCGAGCAGTACTTC. Protein: CASSLPKGQGIEQYF. This chain connects TRBV11-2 to TRBJ2-7; 9 bases fit TRBD1. Trimming removed 2 bases from V and 6 bases from J; junction bases left unmatched: 8. The CDR3 sequence is 15 residues long. Germline V gives CDR1 SGHAT, CDR2 FQNNGV.

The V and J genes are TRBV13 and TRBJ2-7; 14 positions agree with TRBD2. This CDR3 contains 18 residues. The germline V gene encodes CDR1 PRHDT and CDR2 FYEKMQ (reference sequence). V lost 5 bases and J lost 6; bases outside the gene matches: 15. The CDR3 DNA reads TGTGCCAGCAGCCCCGGAGGACTAGCGGGAGGCCTAGTTCCCGAGCAGTACTTC. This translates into CASSPGGLAGGLVPEQYF.

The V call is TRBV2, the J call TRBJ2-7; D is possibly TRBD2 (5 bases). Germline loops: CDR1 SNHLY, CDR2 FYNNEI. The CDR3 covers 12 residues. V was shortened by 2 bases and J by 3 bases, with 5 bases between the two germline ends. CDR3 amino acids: CASSETSYEQYF. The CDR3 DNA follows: TGTGCCAGCAGTGAAACTAGCTACGAGCAGTACTTC.

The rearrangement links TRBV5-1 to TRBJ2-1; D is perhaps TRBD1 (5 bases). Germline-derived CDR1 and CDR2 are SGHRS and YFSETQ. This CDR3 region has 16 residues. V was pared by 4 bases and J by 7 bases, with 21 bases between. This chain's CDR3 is CASSTPAGLTTNEQFF. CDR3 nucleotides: TGCGCCAGCAGCACCCCGGCAGGGCTTACGACTAATGAGCAGTTCTTC.

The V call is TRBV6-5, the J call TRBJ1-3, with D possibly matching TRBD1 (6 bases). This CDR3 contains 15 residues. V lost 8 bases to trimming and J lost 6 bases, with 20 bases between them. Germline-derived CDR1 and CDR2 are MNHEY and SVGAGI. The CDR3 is CASGEGVTLLNTIYF. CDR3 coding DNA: TGTGCCAGCGGAGAGGGGGTCACCCTATTAAACACCATATATTTT.

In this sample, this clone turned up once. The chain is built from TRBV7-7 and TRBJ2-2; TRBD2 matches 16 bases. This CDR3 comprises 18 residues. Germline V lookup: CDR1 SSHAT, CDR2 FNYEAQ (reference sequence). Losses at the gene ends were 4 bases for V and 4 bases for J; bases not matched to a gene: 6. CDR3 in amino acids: CASSSGTSGGVGTGELFF. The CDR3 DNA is TGTGCCAGCAGCTCCGGGACTAGCGGGGGGGTAGGCACCGGGGAGCTGTTTTTT. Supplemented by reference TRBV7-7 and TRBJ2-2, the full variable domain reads GAGVSQSPRYKVTKRGQDVTLRCDPISSHATLYWYQQALGQGPEFLTYFNYEAQPDKSGLPSDRFSAERPEGSISTLTIQRTEQRDSAMYRCASSSGTSGGVGTGELFFGEGSRLTVL.

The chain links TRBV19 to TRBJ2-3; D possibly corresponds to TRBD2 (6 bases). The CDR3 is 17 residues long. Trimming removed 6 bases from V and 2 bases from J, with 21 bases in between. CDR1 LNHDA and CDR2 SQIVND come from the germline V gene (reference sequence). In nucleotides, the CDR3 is TGTGCCAGTAGCCCTCAGAGAGTGGGGGGTACCACAGATACGCAGTATTTT. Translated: CASSPQRVGGTTDTQYF.

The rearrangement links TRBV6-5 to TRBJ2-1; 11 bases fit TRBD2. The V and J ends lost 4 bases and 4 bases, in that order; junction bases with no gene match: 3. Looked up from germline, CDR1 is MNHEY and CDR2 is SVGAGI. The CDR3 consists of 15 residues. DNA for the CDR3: TGTGCCAGCAGTTTCGTAGCGGGGGGGTACAATGAGCAGTTCTTC. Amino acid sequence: CASSFVAGGYNEQFF.

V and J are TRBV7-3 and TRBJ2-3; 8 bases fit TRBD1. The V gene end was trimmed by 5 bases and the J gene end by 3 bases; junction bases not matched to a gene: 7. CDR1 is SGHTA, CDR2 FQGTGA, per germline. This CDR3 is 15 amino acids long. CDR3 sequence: CASSTGQGGTDTQYF. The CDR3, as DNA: TGTGCCAGCAGCACCGGACAGGGTGGGACAGATACGCAGTATTTT.

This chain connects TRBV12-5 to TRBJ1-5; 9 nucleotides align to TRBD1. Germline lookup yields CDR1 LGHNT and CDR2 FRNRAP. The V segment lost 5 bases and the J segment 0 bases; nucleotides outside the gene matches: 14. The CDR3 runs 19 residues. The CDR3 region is CASGQTTGGIFYSNQPQHF. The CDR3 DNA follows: TGTGCTAGTGGTCAAACGACAGGGGGTATTTTCTATAGCAATCAGCCCCAGCATTTT. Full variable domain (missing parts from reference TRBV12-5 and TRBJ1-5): DARVTQTPRHKVTEMGQEVTMRCQPILGHNTVFWYRQTMMQGLELLAYFRNRAPLDDSGMPKDRFSAEMPDATLATLKIQPSEPRDSAVYFCASGQTTGGIFYSNQPQHFGDGTRLSIL.

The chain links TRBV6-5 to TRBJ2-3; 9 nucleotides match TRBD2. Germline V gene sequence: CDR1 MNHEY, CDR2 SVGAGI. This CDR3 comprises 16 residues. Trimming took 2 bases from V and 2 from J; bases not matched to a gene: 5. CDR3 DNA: TGTGCCAGCAGTTACGGAGGGACTAGCTCCACAGATACGCAGTATTTT. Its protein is CASSYGGTSSTDTQYF.

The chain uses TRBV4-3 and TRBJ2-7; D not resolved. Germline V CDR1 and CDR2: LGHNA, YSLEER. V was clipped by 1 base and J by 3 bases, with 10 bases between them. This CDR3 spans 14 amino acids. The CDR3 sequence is CASSQGPQSYEQYF. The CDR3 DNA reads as TGCGCCAGCAGCCAAGGGCCACAGAGCTACGAGCAGTACTTC.

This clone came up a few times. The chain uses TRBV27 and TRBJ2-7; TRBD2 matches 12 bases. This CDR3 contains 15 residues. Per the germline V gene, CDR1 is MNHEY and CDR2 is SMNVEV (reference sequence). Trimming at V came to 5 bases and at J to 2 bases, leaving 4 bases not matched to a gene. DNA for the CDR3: TGTGCCAGCAGTCATACTAGCGGGGGGCCCTACGAGCAGTACTTC. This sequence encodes CASSHTSGGPYEQYF.

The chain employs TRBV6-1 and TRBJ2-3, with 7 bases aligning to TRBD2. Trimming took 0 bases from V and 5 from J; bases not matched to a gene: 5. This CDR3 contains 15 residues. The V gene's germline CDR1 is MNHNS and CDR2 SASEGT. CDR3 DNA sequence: TGTGCCAGCAGTGAAGCGGGGGGGGGAGGAGATACGCAGTATTTT. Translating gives CASSEAGGGGDTQYF.

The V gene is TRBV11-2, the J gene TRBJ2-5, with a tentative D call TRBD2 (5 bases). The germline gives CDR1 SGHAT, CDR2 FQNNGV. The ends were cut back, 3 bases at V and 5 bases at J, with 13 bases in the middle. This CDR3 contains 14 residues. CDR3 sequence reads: CASSFIGSHETQYF. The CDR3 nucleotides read TGTGCCAGCAGCTTTATTGGGAGCCACGAGACCCAGTACTTC.

The CDR3 DNA sequence: TGCGCCAGCAGCTTGGACCAGGTTCGGGGATTCACCTTC. Amino acids: CASSLDQVRGFTF. The chain recombines TRBV5-1 with TRBJ1-2, with D unresolved. There are 13 residues in the CDR3. The germline gives CDR1 SGHRS, CDR2 YFSETQ. Trimming shortened V by 0 bases and J by 13 bases, and 16 bases separated the two germline ends. Based on the CDR3 plus reference TRBV5-1 and TRBJ1-2, the full variable domain is KAGVTQTPRYLIKTRGQQVTLSCSPISGHRSVSWYQQTPGQGLQFLFEYFSETQRNKGNFPGRFSGRQFSNSRSEMNVSTLELGDSALYLCASSLDQVRGFTFGSGTRLTVV.

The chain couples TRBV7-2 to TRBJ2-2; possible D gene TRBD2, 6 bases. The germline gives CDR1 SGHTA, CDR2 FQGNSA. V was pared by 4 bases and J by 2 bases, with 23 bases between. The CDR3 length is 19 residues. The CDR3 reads CASSSFPGLPPDNTGELFF. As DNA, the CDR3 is TGTGCCAGCAGCTCCTTCCCGGGACTCCCCCCCGATAACACCGGGGAGCTGTTTTTT.

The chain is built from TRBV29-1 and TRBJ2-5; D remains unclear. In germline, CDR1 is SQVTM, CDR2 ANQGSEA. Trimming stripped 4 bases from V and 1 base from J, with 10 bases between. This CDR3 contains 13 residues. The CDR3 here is CSVVARLQETQYF. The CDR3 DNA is TGCAGCGTTGTGGCCAGACTCCAAGAGACCCAGTACTTC.

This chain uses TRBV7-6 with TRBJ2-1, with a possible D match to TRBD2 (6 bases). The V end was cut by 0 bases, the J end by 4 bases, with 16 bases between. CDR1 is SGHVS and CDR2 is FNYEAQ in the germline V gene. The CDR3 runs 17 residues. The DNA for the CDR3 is TGTGCCAGCAGCTTAGCTGGGGGGTCTAGCAGGTACAATGAGCAGTTCTTC. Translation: CASSLAGGSSRYNEQFF.

The CDR3 spells CASSWGPQVGRGNEKLFF. In nucleotides, the CDR3 is TGCGCCAGCAGCTGGGGGCCCCAAGTCGGACGGGGCAATGAAAAACTGTTTTTT. V gene TRBV5-1 combines with J gene TRBJ1-4; possible D gene TRBD1, 6 bases. The CDR3 totals 18 residues. V was clipped by 3 bases and J by 5 bases, with 23 bases between them. Germline V lookup: CDR1 SGHRS, CDR2 YFSETQ. The full variable domain, its missing parts supplied by reference TRBV5-1 and TRBJ1-4, is KAGVTQTPRYLIKTRGQQVTLSCSPISGHRSVSWYQQTPGQGLQFLFEYFSETQRNKGNFPGRFSGRQFSNSRSEMNVSTLELGDSALYLCASSWGPQVGRGNEKLFFGSGTQLSVL.

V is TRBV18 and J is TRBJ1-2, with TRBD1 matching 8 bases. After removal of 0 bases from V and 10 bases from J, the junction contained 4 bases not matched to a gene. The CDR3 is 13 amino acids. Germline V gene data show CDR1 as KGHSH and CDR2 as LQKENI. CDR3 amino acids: CASSPPDRVYYTF. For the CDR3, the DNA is TGTGCCAGCTCACCACCGGACAGGGTTTACTACACCTTC.

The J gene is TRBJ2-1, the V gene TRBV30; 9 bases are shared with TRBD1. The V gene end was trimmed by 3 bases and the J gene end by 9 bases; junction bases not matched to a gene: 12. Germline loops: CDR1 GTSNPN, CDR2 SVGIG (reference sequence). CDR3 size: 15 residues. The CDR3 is CAWSAEGQGRGEQFF. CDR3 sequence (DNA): TGTGCCTGGAGCGCCGAAGGACAGGGGAGGGGTGAGCAGTTCTTC. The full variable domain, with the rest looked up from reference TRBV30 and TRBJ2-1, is SQTIHQWPATLVQPVGSPLSLECTVEGTSNPNLYWYRQAAGRGLQLLFYSVGIGQISSEVPQNLSASRPQDRQFILSSKKLLLSDSGFYLCAWSAEGQGRGEQFFGPGTRLTVL.